This T cell receptor (beta chain) was profiled in a study of blood T cell repertoires in COVID-19. Only in-frame clones appear in the TCRdb table, and some are missing; sequencing was by immunoSEQ multiplex PCR. The table records about 300,000 clones, 85% to 90% of them present only once. What was sequenced was peripheral blood. The TCR originated in a woman aged 25 to 39 with COVID-19, enrolled during active disease.

This CDR3 is CASSLWASGGMDTQYF. CDR3 in DNA: TGTGCCAGCAGCTTATGGGCTAGCGGGGGCATGGATACGCAGTATTTT. This rearrangement joins TRBV11-3 to TRBJ2-3; 10 nucleotides match TRBD2. After removal of 2 bases from V and 6 bases from J, the junction contained 8 bases not matched to a gene. This CDR3 is built from 16 residues. Per the germline V gene, CDR1 is SGHNT and CDR2 is YENEEA.